This T cell receptor beta chain emerged from a study of lymphopenia after photon versus proton radiotherapy. Sequencing used immunoSEQ multiplex PCR; TCRdb keeps in-frame clones, though not all of them. The table includes 20,000 or so clones, around 90% detected once. CDR3 length: 14 residues. With 3 bases clipped from V and 5 bases from J, the junction kept 8 bases outside the gene matches. Per germline, CDR1 GTSNPN and CDR2 SVGIG (reference sequence). Concerning this clone: Antigen specificity is unknown.

Overall study findings and caveats: Better survival with proton therapy was suggested as possible, not demonstrated.

The source of this sequence is a woman between 65 and 79 years old with pancreatic cancer. Some clones in this sample may be carry-over from other donors' samples. The chain recombines TRBV30 with TRBJ2-7; 9 bases are a match to TRBD1. The input for sequencing was peripheral blood, taken from a patient treated with proton-based radiotherapy. The CDR3: CAWRVTGGFNEQYF. The CDR3 DNA sequence: TGTGCCTGGAGGGTGACAGGGGGTTTCAACGAGCAGTACTTC.